These 20 T cell receptor beta chains came from one sample sequenced in a study of T cells in narcolepsy. Profiling relied on immunoSEQ multiplex PCR, and the TCRdb table lists in-frame clones only, not all of them. The sample contains 26,000 or so clones, 70% to 80% of which appear only once. The sequencing sample was made of CD45RA- memory CD4+ T cells from PBMCs. Receptors originate from a human donor with narcolepsy.

With regard to this clone: This specimen includes other DNA sequences encoding the same CDR3. V usage is TRBV28 and J usage is TRBJ1-5; D gene uncertain. There are 11 residues in the CDR3. The ends were cut back, 4 bases at V and 5 bases at J, with 3 bases in the middle. Per germline, CDR1 MDHEN and CDR2 SYDVKM. CDR3 sequence: CASSSYQPQHF. The CDR3 DNA reads TGTGCCAGCAGTTCATATCAGCCCCAGCATTTT.

This clone was seen a handful of times. The rearrangement uses TRBV6-5 and TRBJ1-5, with D perhaps matching TRBD1 (5 bases). The germline V gene encodes CDR1 MNHEY and CDR2 SVGAGI. The CDR3 consists of 13 residues. Trimming pared 6 bases from V and 5 bases from J, leaving 11 bases between. CDR3 nucleotide sequence: TGTGCCAGCAGCCGGGACTTCGATCAGCCCCAGCATTTT. Amino acid sequence: CASSRDFDQPQHF.

The gene calls are TRBV7-3 and TRBJ2-7; no clear D gene. Deletions cut 1 base from V and 3 bases from J, with 13 bases between. This CDR3 has 15 residues. Germline assignment: CDR1 SGHTA and CDR2 FQGTGA. CDR3: CASSLNPGRSYEQYF. CDR3 nucleotide sequence: TGTGCCAGCAGCTTAAATCCCGGCCGGAGCTACGAGCAGTACTTC.

J is TRBJ2-7 and V is TRBV21-1; the table's D call TRBD1 went unverified against the DNA. TRBV21-1 is a pseudogene. The CDR3 has 16 residues. The CDR3 reads CASSKEGGTGDYEQYF. As DNA, the CDR3 is TGTGCCAGCAGCAAAGAGGGGGGGACAGGGGACTACGAGCAGTACTTC.

The chain employs TRBV11-2 and TRBJ2-2; D ambiguous. Per germline, CDR1 SGHAT and CDR2 FQNNGV. V lost 10 bases and J 5 bases, leaving 11 bases between the germline ends. The CDR3 is 12 amino acids. The CDR3 loop is CATIFRTGELFF. CDR3 bases: TGTGCCACCATATTCCGGACCGGGGAGCTGTTTTTT. The whole variable domain, filled in from reference TRBV11-2 and TRBJ2-2, reads EAGVAQSPRYKIIEKRQSVAFWCNPISGHATLYWYQQILGQGPKLLIQFQNNGVVDDSQLPKDRFSAERLKGVDSTLKIQPAKLEDSAVYLCATIFRTGELFFGEGSRLTVL.

The CDR3 is CAWTLNGYTEAFF. The DNA for the CDR3 is TGTGCCTGGACACTGAATGGGTACACTGAAGCTTTCTTT. The rearrangement uses TRBV30 and TRBJ1-1, with D uncertain. V shed 4 bases and J shed 3 bases, with 12 bases lying between them. The germline V gene has CDR1 GTSNPN and CDR2 SVGIG (reference sequence). CDR3 length: 13 residues.

This clone was seen a few times. The V gene is TRBV6-1, the J gene TRBJ2-3; TRBD2 matches at 14 bases. Trimming took 6 bases from V and 9 from J; bases not matched to a gene: 2. The V gene's germline CDR1 is MNHNS and CDR2 SASEGT. CDR3 length: 13 residues. The CDR3 region has the DNA TGTGCCAGCAGCGGGACTAGCGGGGGCACGCAGTATTTT. Translated: CASSGTSGGTQYF.

The chain is built from TRBV2 and TRBJ2-3, with 10 bases lining up with TRBD2. The V and J ends lost 8 bases and 4 bases, in that order; junction bases with no gene match: 6. Germline CDR1 and CDR2: SNHLY and FYNNEI. This CDR3 comprises 14 residues. CDR3 sequence (DNA): TGTGCCAGCCAGCAGCGGGGGGGCGCAGATACGCAGTATTTT. It specifies CASQQRGGADTQYF.

Only one count was recorded for this clone. The genes are TRBV11-3 and TRBJ2-7; 15 bases are shared with TRBD2. Trimming at V came to 5 bases and at J to 4 bases, leaving 9 bases not matched to a gene. The CDR3 is 17 residues long. Germline V gives CDR1 SGHNT, CDR2 YENEEA. CDR3 bases: TGTGCCAGCAGCCGAAAAGCGGGGACTAGCGGGGGGTACGAGCAGTACTTC. It encodes CASSRKAGTSGGYEQYF. Variable domain in full (rest from reference TRBV11-3 and TRBJ2-7): EAGVVQSPRYKIIEKKQPVAFWCNPISGHNTLYWYLQNLGQGPELLIRYENEEAVDDSQLPKDRFSAERLKGVDSTLKIQPAELGDSAVYLCASSRKAGTSGGYEQYFGPGTRLTVT.

The gene calls are TRBV6-5 and TRBJ2-2; D remains unclear. The germline gives CDR1 MNHEY, CDR2 SVGAGI. This CDR3 comprises 14 residues. V was shortened by 2 bases and J by 1 base, with 5 bases between the two germline ends. CDR3 in DNA: TGTGCCAGCAGTTACCAGAAGAACACCGGGGAGCTGTTTTTT. This gives the protein CASSYQKNTGELFF.

The rearrangement uses TRBV11-2 and TRBJ2-2; a possible D gene is TRBD2 (6 bases). Trimming cost V 1 base and J 6 bases, with 18 bases left between them. The CDR3 is 17 residues long. The germline V gene encodes CDR1 SGHAT and CDR2 FQNNGV. The CDR3 loop reads CASSLAAGRFGSGELFF. The CDR3 nucleotides read TGTGCCAGCAGCTTAGCCGCGGGGCGCTTTGGATCCGGGGAGCTGTTTTTT.

CDR3 sequence: CASSLRDSSTGELFF. For the CDR3, the DNA is TGCGCCAGCAGCTTGCGGGACAGCTCAACCGGGGAGCTGTTTTTT. The chain is built from TRBV5-1 and TRBJ2-2; 7 bases are shared with TRBD1. V lost 1 base, J lost 5 bases, and 5 bases stayed unmatched. This CDR3 is built from 15 residues. Per the germline V gene, CDR1 is SGHRS and CDR2 is YFSETQ. Full variable domain (outside the CDR3, taken from reference TRBV5-1 and TRBJ2-2): KAGVTQTPRYLIKTRGQQVTLSCSPISGHRSVSWYQQTPGQGLQFLFEYFSETQRNKGNFPGRFSGRQFSNSRSEMNVSTLELGDSALYLCASSLRDSSTGELFFGEGSRLTVL.

The chain couples TRBV6-5 to TRBJ2-7, with 11 nucleotides matching TRBD1. V dropped 8 bases and J dropped 1; count of bases not matched to a gene: 1. The CDR3 length is 13 residues. Germline CDR1 and CDR2: MNHEY and SVGAGI. DNA of the CDR3: TGTGCCAGCGGGACAGGGGGTTCCTACGAGCAGTACTTC. Translated, it gives CASGTGGSYEQYF.

The V gene is TRBV18, the J gene TRBJ1-4; 8 nucleotides line up with TRBD1. Germline CDR1 is KGHSH and CDR2 is LQKENI. This CDR3 has 16 amino acids. With V trimmed by 6 bases and J by 3 bases, 9 bases remained unmatched. DNA for the CDR3: TGTGCCAGCTCCCCCTTTGGACAGGGCGCTAATGAAAAACTGTTTTTT. It is translated as CASSPFGQGANEKLFF.

The chain links TRBV20-1 to TRBJ2-7; weak D call: TRBD1 (5 bases). V gave up 6 bases and J gave up 3 bases, with 9 bases separating them. The V gene's germline CDR1 is DFQATT and CDR2 SNEGSKA (reference sequence). The CDR3 totals 11 residues. CDR3 coding DNA: TGCAGTGCAAGCAGGGACTACGAGCAGTACTTC. It specifies CSASRDYEQYF.

The rearrangement joins TRBV4-1 to TRBJ1-1, with 9 bases that match TRBD1. V shed 3 bases, J shed 1 base, and the junction held 9 bases outside the gene matches. The CDR3 totals 17 residues. Looked up from germline, CDR1 is MGHRA and CDR2 is YSYEKL. The CDR3 protein is CASSQAGQGQGNTEAFF. The CDR3 DNA reads TGCGCCAGCAGCCAGGCCGGACAGGGGCAAGGGAACACTGAAGCTTTCTTT.

This sequence joins TRBV2 and TRBJ1-3; D is undetermined. CDR1 is SNHLY and CDR2 is FYNNEI in the germline V gene. V lost 10 bases and J lost 3, with 13 bases in between. The CDR3 has 13 residues. The CDR3 DNA reads TGTGCCATCGCGGAAGTAGGTGGAAACACCATATATTTT. Amino acid sequence: CAIAEVGGNTIYF.

This chain links TRBV7-3 with TRBJ2-1, with 14 bases lining up with TRBD2. CDR3 length: 16 amino acids. Germline V lookup: CDR1 SGHTA, CDR2 FQGTGA. The junction had 2 bases not matched to a gene; V was cut back by 0 bases and J by 7 bases. The CDR3 is CASSLTTSGGANEQFF. As DNA, the CDR3 is TGTGCCAGCAGCTTAACGACTAGCGGGGGGGCGAATGAGCAGTTCTTC.

This sequence joins TRBV10-3 and TRBJ2-1; 7 bases fit TRBD1. V gave up 6 bases and J gave up 7 bases; unmatched junction bases: 3. CDR1 ENHRY and CDR2 SYGVKD come from the germline V gene. The CDR3 runs 12 residues. The CDR3 sequence: CAIRGRGNEQFF. The CDR3 nucleotides read TGTGCCATCAGAGGCAGGGGGAATGAGCAGTTCTTC.

V is TRBV20-1 and J is TRBJ2-3; D remains ambiguous. V lost 6 bases and J lost 1, with 5 bases in between. Germline V CDR1 and CDR2: DFQATT, SNEGSKA (reference sequence). The CDR3 spans 11 residues. CDR3 protein: CSAYRTDTQYF. CDR3 bases: TGCAGTGCCTACCGCACAGATACGCAGTATTTT.